This is a list of T cell receptor beta chains from one sample in a study of regulatory T cells in long-lasting Graves disease. TCRdb processed the multiplex PCR reads anew with MiXCR; each CDR3 protein has one entry. The sample has approximately 380,000 distinct CDR3 sequences; under 25% are singletons. The sample in question was peripheral blood mononuclear cells (PBMCs), obtained when the disease was refractory, from a patient treated with antithyroid drugs. These receptors came from a female donor with Graves disease. Each CDR3 is given with its conserved first and last residue. The D gene is left open where the match is weak. Clone size, where shown, is once, few, many, or a class for clones that have expanded.

>NA|TRBV19|NA|TRBJ1-6
TGTGCCAGTAGTATCGACAATTCACCAGCTTCACCCCTCCACTTT
CASSIDNSPASPLHF
>NA|TRBV27|NA|TRBJ1-6
TGTGCCAGCAGTTTTGGAGGGAATTCACCCCTCTACTTT
CASSFGGNSPLYF
>NA|TRBV12-3/TRBV12-4|NA|TRBJ1-1
TGTGCCAACGGGAAGGGGGGGATGAACACTGAAGCTTTCTTT
CANGKGGMNTEAFF
>NA|TRBV28|many|TRBJ1-2
TGTGCCAGCAGCCCTCGTCGGGGGGGTGGGCCCTATGGCTACACCTTC
CASSPRRGGGPYGYTF
>NA|TRBV7-3|NA|TRBJ2-5
TGTGCCAGCAGGTATCCGGGACACCAAGAGACCCAGTACTTC
CASRYPGHQETQYF
>TRBD1|TRBV5-4|NA|TRBJ2-7
TGTGCCAGCAGCTTGGACCAGGGGGCGCCGGCCTACGAGCAGTACTTC
CASSLDQGAPAYEQYF
>NA|TRBV6-5|few|TRBJ2-6
TGTGCCAGCAGTTACTCAGGGTCAGTCATCAGGCCTGGGGCCAACGTCCTGACTTTC
CASSYSGSVIRPGANVLTF
>TRBD2|TRBV28|many|TRBJ2-2
TGTGCCAGCAACTCGGGGGGAGGGCCCGACACCGGGGAGCTGTTTTTT
CASNSGGGPDTGELFF
>NA|TRBV3-1|many|TRBJ1-2
TGTGCCAGCAGCCAGGTATCCTTAAATGGCTACACCTTC
CASSQVSLNGYTF
>NA|TRBV20-1|few|TRBJ2-2
TGCAGTGCTAGAAAAGGGGGGGGGACAGTAAACACCGGGGAGCTGTTTTTT
CSARKGGGTVNTGELFF
>NA|TRBV19|many|TRBJ1-4
TGTGCCAGTAATCCGAACACAGGGTCTGAAAAACTGTTTTTT
CASNPNTGSEKLFF
>NA|TRBV6-2/TRBV6-3|NA|TRBJ1-1
TGTGCCAGCAGTTACTCGCCCCGACTCCCCACTGAAGCTTTCTTT
CASSYSPRLPTEAFF
>NA|TRBV28|many|TRBJ1-5
TGTGCCAGCACCTCCCCCGGCCTTAGCAATCAGCCCCAGCATTTT
CASTSPGLSNQPQHF
>NA|TRBV27|many|TRBJ1-2
TGTGCCAGCAGTTTAAAGGAGGGGCCCGCTAACTATGGCTACACCTTC
CASSLKEGPANYGYTF
>TRBD1|TRBV5-1|NA|TRBJ2-3
TGCGCCAGCAGCTTGGGACAGGGACCTAGCACAGATACGCAGTATTTT
CASSLGQGPSTDTQYF
>TRBD1|TRBV5-1|NA|TRBJ2-2
TGCGCCAGCAGCCCGACAGGGGCGGACACCGGGGAGCTGTTTTTT
CASSPTGADTGELFF
>TRBD1|TRBV11-2|many|TRBJ1-2
TGTGCCAGCAGAAAAACGGGACAGGACTATGGCTACACCTTC
CASRKTGQDYGYTF